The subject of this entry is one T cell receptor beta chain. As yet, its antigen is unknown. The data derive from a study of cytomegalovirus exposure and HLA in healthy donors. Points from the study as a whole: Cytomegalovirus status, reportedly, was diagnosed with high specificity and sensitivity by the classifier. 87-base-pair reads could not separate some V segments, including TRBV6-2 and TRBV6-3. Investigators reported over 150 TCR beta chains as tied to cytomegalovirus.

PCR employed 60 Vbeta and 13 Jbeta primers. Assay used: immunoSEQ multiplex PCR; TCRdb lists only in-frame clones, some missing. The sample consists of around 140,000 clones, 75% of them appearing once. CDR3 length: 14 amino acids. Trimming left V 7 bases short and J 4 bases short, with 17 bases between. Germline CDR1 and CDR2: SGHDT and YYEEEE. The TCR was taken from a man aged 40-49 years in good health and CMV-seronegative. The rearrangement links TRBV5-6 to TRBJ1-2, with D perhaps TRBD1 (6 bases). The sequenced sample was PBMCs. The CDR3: CASATDSQFYGYTF. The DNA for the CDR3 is TGTGCCAGCGCCACGGACAGCCAATTCTATGGCTACACCTTC.